The clone carrying this T cell receptor (beta chain) was seen ten or more times. TCRdb ran MiXCR on the RT-PCR reads and lists one entry per CDR3 protein. The sample carries some 850,000 distinct CDR3 sequences, around 20% recorded once. Trimming removed 6 bases from V and 2 bases from J; junction bases left unmatched: 9. In germline, CDR1 is SQVTM, CDR2 ANQGSEA. The CDR3 spans 14 residues. This record comes from a study of response to subunit inactivated influenza vaccine. J is TRBJ1-2 and V is TRBV29-1, with 7 positions matching TRBD1. The clonotype originates from a man aged 50-60 years who received an inactivated influenza vaccine. The starting material was PBMCs from blood, obtained 5 to 6 days after vaccination. CDR3 amino acids: CSVWAGGSNYGYTF. The CDR3 DNA sequence: TGCAGCGTGTGGGCAGGGGGGTCCAACTATGGCTACACCTTC.